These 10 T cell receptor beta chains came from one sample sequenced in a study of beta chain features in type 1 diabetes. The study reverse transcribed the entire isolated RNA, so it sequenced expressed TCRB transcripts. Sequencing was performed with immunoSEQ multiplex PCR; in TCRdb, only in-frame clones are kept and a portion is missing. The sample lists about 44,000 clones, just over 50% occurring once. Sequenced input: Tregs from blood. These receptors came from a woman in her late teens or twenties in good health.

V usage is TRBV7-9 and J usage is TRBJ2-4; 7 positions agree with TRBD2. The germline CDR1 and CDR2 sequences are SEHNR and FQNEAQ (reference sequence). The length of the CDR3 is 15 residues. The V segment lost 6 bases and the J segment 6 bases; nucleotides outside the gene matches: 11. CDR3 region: CASRPGGSDGNIQYF. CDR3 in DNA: TGTGCCAGCAGGCCCGGCGGGAGTGACGGAAACATTCAGTACTTC.

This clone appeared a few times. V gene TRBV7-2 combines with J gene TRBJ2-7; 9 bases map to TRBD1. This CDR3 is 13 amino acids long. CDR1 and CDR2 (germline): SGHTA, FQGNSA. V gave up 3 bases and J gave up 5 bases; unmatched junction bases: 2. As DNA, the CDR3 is TGTGCCAGCAGCTTTAGACAGGGGGACGAGCAGTACTTC. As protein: CASSFRQGDEQYF.

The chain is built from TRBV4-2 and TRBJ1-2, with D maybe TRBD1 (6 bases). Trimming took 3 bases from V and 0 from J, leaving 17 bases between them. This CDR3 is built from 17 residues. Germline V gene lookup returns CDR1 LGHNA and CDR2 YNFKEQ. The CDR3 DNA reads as TGTGCCAGCAGCCAGGCCTTTAGACAGGTGCCTAACTATGGCTACACCTTC. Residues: CASSQAFRQVPNYGYTF.

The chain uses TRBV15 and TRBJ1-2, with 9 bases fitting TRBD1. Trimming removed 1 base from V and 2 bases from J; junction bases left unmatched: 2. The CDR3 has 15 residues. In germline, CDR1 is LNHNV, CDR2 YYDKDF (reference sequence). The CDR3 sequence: CATSRGGQGNYGYTF. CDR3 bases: TGTGCCACCAGCAGAGGGGGACAGGGAAACTATGGCTACACCTTC. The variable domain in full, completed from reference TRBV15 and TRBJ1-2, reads DAMVIQNPRYQVTQFGKPVTLSCSQTLNHNVMYWYQQKSSQAPKLLFHYYDKDFNNEADTPDNFQSRRPNTSFCFLDIRSPGLGDTAMYLCATSRGGQGNYGYTFGSGTRLTVV.

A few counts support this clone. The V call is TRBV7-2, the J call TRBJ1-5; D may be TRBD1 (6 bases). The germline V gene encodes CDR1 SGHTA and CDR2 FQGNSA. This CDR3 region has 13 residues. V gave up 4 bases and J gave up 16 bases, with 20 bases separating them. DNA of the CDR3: TGTGCCAGCAGCTCAGAGCACAGGGCTAAGGTCCATTTT. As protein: CASSSEHRAKVHF. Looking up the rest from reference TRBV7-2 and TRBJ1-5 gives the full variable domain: GAGVSQSPSNKVTEKGKDVELRCDPISGHTALYWYRQSLGQGLEFLIYFQGNSAPDKSGLPSDRFSAERTGGSVSTLTIQRTQQEDSAVYLCASSSEHRAKVHFGDGTRLSIL.

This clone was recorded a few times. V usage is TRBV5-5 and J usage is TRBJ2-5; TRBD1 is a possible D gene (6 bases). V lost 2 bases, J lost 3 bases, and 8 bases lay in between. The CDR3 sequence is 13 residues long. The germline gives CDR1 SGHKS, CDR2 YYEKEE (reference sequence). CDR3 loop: CASSLGGKETQYF. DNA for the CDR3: TGTGCCAGCAGCTTAGGGGGAAAAGAGACCCAGTACTTC.

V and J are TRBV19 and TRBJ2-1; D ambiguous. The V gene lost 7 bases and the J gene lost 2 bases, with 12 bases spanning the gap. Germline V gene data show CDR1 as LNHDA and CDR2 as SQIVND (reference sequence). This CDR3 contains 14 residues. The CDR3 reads CASMSGQTYNEQFF. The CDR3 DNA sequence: TGTGCCAGTATGAGTGGGCAGACCTACAATGAGCAGTTCTTC. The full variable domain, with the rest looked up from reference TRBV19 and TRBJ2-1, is DGGITQSPKYLFRKEGQNVTLSCEQNLNHDAMYWYRQDPGQGLRLIYYSQIVNDFQKGDIAEGYSVSREKKESFPLTVTSAQKNPTAFYLCASMSGQTYNEQFFGPGTRLTVL.

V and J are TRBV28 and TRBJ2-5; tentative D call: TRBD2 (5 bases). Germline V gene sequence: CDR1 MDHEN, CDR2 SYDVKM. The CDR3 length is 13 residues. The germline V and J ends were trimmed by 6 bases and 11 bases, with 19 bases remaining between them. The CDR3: CASRLGPRAEQYF. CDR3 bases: TGTGCCAGCAGACTTGGCCCGCGGGCTGAGCAGTACTTC. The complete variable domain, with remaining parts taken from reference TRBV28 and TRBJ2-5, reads DVKVTQSSRYLVKRTGEKVFLECVQDMDHENMFWYRQDPGLGLRLIYFSYDVKMKEKGDIPEGYSVSREKKERFSLILESASTNQTSMYLCASRLGPRAEQYFGPGTRLLVL.

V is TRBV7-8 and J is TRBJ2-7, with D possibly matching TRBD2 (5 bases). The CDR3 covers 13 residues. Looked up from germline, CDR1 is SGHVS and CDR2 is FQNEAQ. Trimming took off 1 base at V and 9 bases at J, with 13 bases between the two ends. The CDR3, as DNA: TGTGCCAGCAGCTTAGAACCGGCCGCGGGGCAGTACTTC. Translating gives CASSLEPAAGQYF.

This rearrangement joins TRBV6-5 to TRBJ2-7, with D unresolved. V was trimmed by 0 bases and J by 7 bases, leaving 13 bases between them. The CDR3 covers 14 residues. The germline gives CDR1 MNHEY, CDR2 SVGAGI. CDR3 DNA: TGTGCCAGCAGTTACTCGAGCCAGCGCTGGGAGCAGTACTTC. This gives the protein CASSYSSQRWEQYF.